The 32 T cell receptor beta chains listed next were all sequenced from one sample in a study of blood T cell repertoires in COVID-19. Repertoires were generated with immunoSEQ multiplex PCR, while TCRdb's copy carries only in-frame clones and drops some. The sample has 200,000 to 300,000 clones, roughly 80% seen once. Sequencing was performed on peripheral blood. These receptors were collected from a woman aged 55-75 years with active or convalescent COVID-19.

This clone was counted a few times. This chain connects TRBV6-2 or TRBV6-3 to TRBJ1-2; TRBD1 matches 8 bases. There are 18 residues in the CDR3. Germline-derived CDR1 and CDR2 are MNHEY and SVGEGT. The junction had 18 bases not matched to a gene; V was cut back by 2 bases and J by 7 bases. The CDR3 DNA follows: TGTGCCAGCAGTTACGACAGGGGAGGATTATTGTCGGTGCCTGGCTACACCTTC. Protein: CASSYDRGGLLSVPGYTF.

The chain employs TRBV7-9 and TRBJ2-1; maybe TRBD1 (6 bases). V lost 8 bases to trimming and J lost 9 bases, with 17 bases between them. Germline CDR1 and CDR2: SEHNR and FQNEAQ (reference sequence). The CDR3 is made up of 13 amino acids. For the CDR3, the DNA is TGTGCCAGCGTCCCGGCTGCACAGGGTGAGCAGTTCTTC. Its translation: CASVPAAQGEQFF.

There are a few counts of this clone. The rearrangement uses TRBV18 and TRBJ2-7, with D tentatively TRBD1 (5 bases). The V and J ends lost 3 bases and 6 bases respectively, with 12 bases between them. The CDR3 consists of 13 residues. Germline CDR1 KGHSH, CDR2 LQKENI. CDR3 residues: CASSPPSGFEQYF. The DNA for the CDR3 is TGTGCCAGCTCACCCCCTTCAGGGTTCGAGCAGTACTTC.

V and J are TRBV7-3 and TRBJ2-3; D might be TRBD2 (5 bases). The CDR3 contains 16 residues. Germline-derived CDR1 and CDR2 are SGHTA and FQGTGA. The ends were cut back, 0 bases at V and 0 bases at J, with 10 bases in the middle. CDR3: CASSLTADPSTDTQYF. CDR3 bases: TGTGCCAGCAGCTTAACAGCGGATCCCAGCACAGATACGCAGTATTTT.

This clone was seen only a few times. The J gene is TRBJ1-5, the V gene TRBV18; the match to TRBD1 covers 9 bases. The CDR3 has 14 amino acids. V shed 8 bases, J shed 4 bases, and the junction held 6 bases outside the gene matches. The germline gives CDR1 KGHSH, CDR2 LQKENI. The chain's CDR3 is CASRPGQGNQPQHF. Written as DNA, the CDR3 is TGTGCCAGCCGCCCTGGACAGGGGAATCAGCCCCAGCATTTT.

The chain recombines TRBV21-1 with TRBJ2-7; the D call TRBD2 from the table was never checked on the DNA. TRBV21-1 is assigned pseudogene status. The CDR3 runs to 16 residues. CDR3 residues: CASSNRGGADSYEQYV. The CDR3 DNA is TGTGCCAGCAGCAACAGAGGGGGGGCCGACTCCTACGAGCAGTACGTC.

This clone was detected only a few times. V and J are TRBV6-5 and TRBJ1-2; TRBD1 is a possible D gene (6 bases). This CDR3 contains 14 residues. V lost 7 bases, J lost 2 bases, and 14 bases lay in between. Germline V gene data show CDR1 as MNHEY and CDR2 as SVGAGI. The CDR3 DNA follows: TGTGCCAGCACCCGACAACAGGGCAACTATGGCTACACCTTC. It encodes CASTRQQGNYGYTF.

V gene TRBV24-1 combines with J gene TRBJ1-2; 7 bases line up with TRBD1. J was trimmed by 8 bases and V by 3 bases; bases with no gene match: 11. The CDR3 covers 15 residues. CDR1 and CDR2 from the germline V gene are KGHDR and SFDVKD. The CDR3 DNA follows: TGTGCCACCAGTGATCCGAACAGGGGAAGTGGCGGCTACACCTTC. Encoded protein: CATSDPNRGSGGYTF.

This clone has just one count. This chain connects TRBV2 to TRBJ1-5; tentatively, D is TRBD1 (6 bases). The CDR3 extends over 14 amino acids. From germline, CDR1 is SNHLY and CDR2 FYNNEI. V was pared by 5 bases and J by 2 bases, with 10 bases between. CDR3 sequence (DNA): TGTGCCAGCAGTCGGACAGCGGGCAATCAGCCCCAGCATTTT. Translating gives CASSRTAGNQPQHF.

The rearrangement links TRBV5-1 to TRBJ1-3; D unclear. With 0 bases removed from V and 4 bases from J, the gap between germline ends came to 14 bases. The CDR3 has 16 amino acids. Looked up from germline, CDR1 is SGHRS and CDR2 is YFSETQ. This chain's CDR3 is CASSLGTVATGNTIYF. The CDR3 nucleotides read TGCGCCAGCAGCTTGGGAACGGTCGCAACCGGAAACACCATATATTTT.

The V and J genes are TRBV7-8 and TRBJ2-7; D uncertain. The germline gives CDR1 SGHVS, CDR2 FQNEAQ. This CDR3 is built from 13 residues. V lost 3 bases and J 5 bases, leaving 11 bases between the germline ends. The CDR3 loop reads CASSFAASDEQYV. DNA of the CDR3: TGTGCCAGCAGCTTCGCGGCATCAGACGAGCAGTACGTC.

The gene calls are TRBV3-1 (or the pseudogene TRBV3-2) and TRBJ2-1; D not certain. Trimming shortened V by 0 bases and J by 12 bases, and 15 bases separated the two germline ends. Germline CDR1 and CDR2: LGHDT and YNNKEL (reference sequence). There are 14 residues in the CDR3. The CDR3 nucleotides read TGTGCCAGCAGCCAAGATCTCTCCACACCCCCGCAGTTCTTC. This sequence encodes CASSQDLSTPPQFF.

The V call is TRBV5-1, the J call TRBJ1-3; 9 bases are shared with TRBD1. The CDR3 is made up of 18 amino acids. J gave up 0 bases and V 0 bases, and 7 bases lay outside the gene matches. Per germline, CDR1 SGHRS and CDR2 YFSETQ. This CDR3 reads CASSLGAGQGFSGNTIYF. CDR3 nucleotide sequence: TGCGCCAGCAGCTTGGGGGCCGGACAGGGGTTCTCTGGAAACACCATATATTTT.

This chain links TRBV7-9 with TRBJ2-7, with TRBD2 matching 7 bases. V lost 3 bases and J lost 2; bases outside the gene matches: 4. The germline CDR1 and CDR2 sequences are SEHNR and FQNEAQ (reference sequence). CDR3 length: 14 residues. The CDR3 DNA follows: TGTGCCAGCAGCTTTGGGGGGGAGACCTACGAGCAGTACGTC. The encoded protein is CASSFGGETYEQYV.

V is TRBV10-2 and J is TRBJ1-6, with D possibly being TRBD1 (5 bases). This CDR3 spans 19 amino acids. Trimming took off 0 bases at V and 0 bases at J, with 15 bases between the two ends. Germline assignment: CDR1 WSHSY and CDR2 SAAADI. CDR3 nucleotides: TGCGCCAGCAGTGAGTCGGACACGAGAAGCTACTCCTATAATTCACCCCTCCACTTT. Its translation: CASSESDTRSYSYNSPLHF.

This clone has only one observation. This chain uses TRBV19 with TRBJ1-1, with 8 positions matching TRBD1. The germline gives CDR1 LNHDA, CDR2 SQIVND (reference sequence). With V trimmed by 3 bases and J by 4 bases, 4 bases remained unmatched. The CDR3 totals 14 residues. CDR3 residues: CASSIRGRGTEAFF. In DNA form, the CDR3 reads TGTGCCAGTAGTATCAGGGGGCGCGGCACTGAAGCTTTCTTT.

The chain combines TRBV28 with TRBJ1-6, with TRBD1 matching 12 bases. V shed 6 bases, J shed 10 bases, and the junction held 10 bases outside the gene matches. Per the germline V gene, CDR1 is MDHEN and CDR2 is SYDVKM. CDR3 size: 16 residues. DNA of the CDR3: TGTGCCAGCAGCCAAAGGGGGGACAGGGGGCGATCACCCCTCCACTTT. Protein: CASSQRGDRGRSPLHF.

V and J are TRBV24-1 and TRBJ1-1; 7 positions agree with TRBD1. V lost 1 base and J lost 10; bases outside the gene matches: 5. This CDR3 region has 13 residues. In germline, CDR1 is KGHDR, CDR2 SFDVKD. The CDR3 spells CATSDFPTGRAFF. The DNA for the CDR3 is TGTGCCACCAGTGATTTCCCGACAGGGAGAGCTTTCTTT.

The chain joins TRBV3-1 (or the pseudogene TRBV3-2) to TRBJ2-3, with 7 bases aligning to TRBD2. CDR3 size: 15 residues. In germline, CDR1 is LGHDT, CDR2 YNNKEL (reference sequence). J lost 1 base, V lost 4 bases, and 5 bases had no gene match. In nucleotides, the CDR3 is TGTGCCAGCAGCCCCCAGCGGGATCGCACAGATACGCAGTATTTT. Translating gives CASSPQRDRTDTQYF.

The rearrangement uses TRBV4-2 and TRBJ2-2; 7 bases fit TRBD2. CDR1 LGHNA and CDR2 YNFKEQ come from the germline V gene. V was clipped by 0 bases and J by 6 bases; unmatched bases: 7. There are 16 residues in the CDR3. This chain's CDR3 is CASSQDGGAGPGELFF. The CDR3 nucleotides read TGTGCCAGCAGCCAAGACGGGGGAGCGGGACCCGGGGAGCTGTTTTTT.

This clone is a singleton in its sample. The chain recombines TRBV11-2 with TRBJ2-1, with TRBD2 matching over 7 bases. The V gene's germline CDR1 is SGHAT and CDR2 FQNNGV. V shed 1 base, J shed 3 bases, and the junction held 6 bases outside the gene matches. CDR3 length: 16 residues. This chain's CDR3 is CASSLGTSVHYNEQFF. The CDR3 DNA is TGTGCCAGCAGCTTAGGCACTAGCGTTCACTACAATGAGCAGTTCTTC.

This clone showed up just a few times. This rearrangement joins TRBV7-2 to TRBJ1-5; TRBD1 matches at 8 bases. Germline lookup yields CDR1 SGHTA and CDR2 FQGNSA. Trimming at V came to 5 bases and at J to 6 bases, leaving 9 bases not matched to a gene. The CDR3 contains 15 residues. The CDR3 DNA reads as TGTGCCAGCAGCACCACAGGGGGAGTGAGTCAGCCCCAGCATTTT. Translation: CASSTTGGVSQPQHF.

The chain is built from TRBV6-6 and TRBJ1-2; weak D call: TRBD1 (5 bases). Germline CDR1 MNHNY, CDR2 SVGAGI (reference sequence). Trimming pared 6 bases from V and 8 bases from J, leaving 13 bases between. The CDR3 length is 12 residues. CDR3 protein: CASRSTASGYTF. The CDR3 DNA is TGTGCCAGCAGGTCGACAGCTTCCGGCTACACCTTC.

The rearrangement uses TRBV2 and TRBJ2-7; D is ambiguous. From germline, CDR1 is SNHLY and CDR2 FYNNEI. V lost 2 bases, J lost 5 bases, and 10 bases lay in between. The CDR3 is made up of 13 amino acids. CDR3 sequence reads: CASSERSIHEQYF. The CDR3 DNA reads as TGTGCCAGCAGTGAAAGGAGCATCCACGAGCAGTACTTC.

The V and J genes are TRBV27 and TRBJ1-2; 8 nucleotides match TRBD1. J was trimmed by 5 bases and V by 11 bases; bases with no gene match: 16. Germline CDR1 and CDR2: MNHEY and SMNVEV (reference sequence). The length of the CDR3 is 15 residues. The CDR3 nucleotides read TGTGCCGGGGCGCCAGCACCGGGACAGGTTTATGGCTACACCTTC. This encodes CAGAPAPGQVYGYTF.

The chain uses TRBV28 and TRBJ1-1; 8 nucleotides line up with TRBD1. Germline CDR1 is MDHEN and CDR2 is SYDVKM. V lost 6 bases to trimming and J lost 1 base; unmatched junction nucleotides: 10. The CDR3 is made up of 16 amino acids. The CDR3 bases are TGTGCCAGCAGCTTAACAGCCGGGACAGGGAACACTGAAGCTTTCTTT. Protein sequence: CASSLTAGTGNTEAFF.

This rearrangement joins TRBV20-1 to TRBJ2-1; 11 bases match TRBD2. The CDR3 extends over 14 amino acids. Germline loops: CDR1 DFQATT, CDR2 SNEGSKA (reference sequence). V shed 3 bases, J shed 8 bases, and the junction held 6 bases outside the gene matches. CDR3 amino acids: CSASTSGGGDEQFF. The CDR3 coding sequence is TGCAGTGCTAGTACTAGCGGGGGCGGGGATGAGCAGTTCTTC.

The chain couples TRBV30 to TRBJ1-3; D may be TRBD1 (5 bases). Germline V CDR1 and CDR2: GTSNPN, SVGIG (reference sequence). There are 15 residues in the CDR3. V was cut by 1 base and J by 2 bases, with 12 bases left in between. CDR3 sequence (DNA): TGTGCCTGGAGTGCTCCAGGGTTTACTGGAAACACCATATATTTT. Protein: CAWSAPGFTGNTIYF.

This clone has only one observation. The chain joins TRBV3-1 (or the pseudogene TRBV3-2) to TRBJ2-5; a weak D match, TRBD1 (6 bases). V gave up 0 bases and J gave up 5 bases, with 19 bases separating them. The CDR3 spans 17 residues. Germline CDR1 and CDR2: LGHDT and YNNKEL (reference sequence). The DNA for the CDR3 is TGTGCCAGCAGCCAAGATAAGACAGGCTGGGTGGGGGAGACCCAGTACTTC. This codes for CASSQDKTGWVGETQYF.

The rearrangement uses TRBV11-2 and TRBJ2-7; D uncertain. There are 14 residues in the CDR3. With 6 bases removed from V and 0 bases from J, the gap between germline ends came to 12 bases. Germline V gene sequence: CDR1 SGHAT, CDR2 FQNNGV. CDR3 sequence (DNA): TGTGCCAGCAGAAAGACAACGAGCTCCTACGAGCAGTACTTC. As protein: CASRKTTSSYEQYF.

This chain links TRBV7-9 with TRBJ2-1; D remains ambiguous. The CDR3 runs to 14 residues. CDR1 and CDR2 from the germline V gene are SEHNR and FQNEAQ (reference sequence). Trimming removed 2 bases at V and 0 bases at J, with 5 bases between. This CDR3 reads CASSLLDSYNEQFF. CDR3 sequence (DNA): TGTGCCAGCAGCTTACTAGACTCCTACAATGAGCAGTTCTTC.

This chain connects TRBV6-1 to TRBJ2-3; a possible D gene is TRBD2 (5 bases). This CDR3 has 16 amino acids. V was pared by 2 bases and J by 0 bases, with 12 bases between. CDR1 and CDR2 (germline): MNHNS, SASEGT. The DNA for the CDR3 is TGTGCCAGCAGTGAATACAGCGGAGGTAGCACAGATACGCAGTATTTT. It encodes CASSEYSGGSTDTQYF.